The 30 T cell receptor beta chains reported below all come from one sample, sequenced in a study of cytomegalovirus exposure and HLA in healthy donors. The PCR used 60 Vbeta and 13 Jbeta primers. Here immunoSEQ multiplex PCR was the method, and the copy in TCRdb shows in-frame clones only, minus some. The sample contains under 200,000 clones, roughly 79% of which appear only once. The sequenced sample consisted of PBMCs. These receptors originate from a man in his fifties or sixties in good health and CMV-seropositive.

This clone was detected only once. The chain couples TRBV4-2 to TRBJ2-5; 9 bases are a match to TRBD2. Germline assignment: CDR1 LGHNA and CDR2 YNFKEQ. The junction had 11 bases not matched to a gene; V was cut back by 0 bases and J by 6 bases. CDR3 length: 17 residues. CDR3 sequence (DNA): TGTGCCAGCAGCCAAGATTCGGCGGGGGGGCCTGGTAAGACCCAGTACTTC. This codes for CASSQDSAGGPGKTQYF.

This chain links TRBV7-3 with TRBJ2-3, with D possibly TRBD2 on 6 matching bases. The CDR3 spans 17 residues. The V gene lost 5 bases and the J gene lost 3 bases, with 21 bases spanning the gap. Looked up from germline, CDR1 is SGHTA and CDR2 is FQGTGA. The CDR3 nucleotides read TGTGCCAGCAGCCTAGGATCGCTGCTGGGGGGTACAGATACGCAGTATTTT. It specifies CASSLGSLLGGTDTQYF. The complete variable domain, with remaining parts taken from reference TRBV7-3 and TRBJ2-3, reads GAGVSQTPSNKVTEKGKYVELRCDPISGHTALYWYRQSLGQGPEFLIYFQGTGAADDSGLPNDRFFAVRPEGSVSTLKIQRTERGDSAVYLCASSLGSLLGGTDTQYFGPGTRLTVL.

The V gene is TRBV28, the J gene TRBJ2-2, with 7 bases identical to TRBD2. The ends lost 6 bases at V and 3 bases at J; junction bases unmatched: 4. The CDR3 loop spans 14 amino acids. Germline V CDR1 and CDR2: MDHEN, SYDVKM. CDR3 coding DNA: TGTGCCAGCAGGCGGGGGTGGGACACCGGGGAGCTGTTTTTT. Encoded protein: CASRRGWDTGELFF.

The chain links TRBV7-2 to TRBJ1-3; D is uncertain. From germline, CDR1 is SGHTA and CDR2 FQGNSA. The CDR3 has 16 residues. V lost 0 bases and J lost 2, with 11 bases in between. The CDR3 loop reads CASSLAGRRAGNTIYF. CDR3 sequence (DNA): TGTGCCAGCAGCTTAGCTGGCAGGCGGGCTGGAAACACCATATATTTT.

V usage is TRBV18 and J usage is TRBJ2-7; no reliable D call. There are 14 residues in the CDR3. Between the trimmed V and J ends, which lost 8 bases and 0 bases, there was a span of 14 bases. Germline V gene lookup returns CDR1 KGHSH and CDR2 LQKENI. CDR3 sequence reads: CASRFQASSYEQYF. The CDR3 DNA sequence: TGTGCCAGCAGGTTTCAGGCGAGCTCCTACGAGCAGTACTTC.

The CDR3 loop reads CASSVGGPSYEQYF. CDR3 DNA sequence: TGCGCCAGCAGCGTCGGGGGACCTTCCTACGAGCAGTACTTC. The genes are TRBV5-1 and TRBJ2-7; D might be TRBD2 (6 bases). Germline values: CDR1 SGHRS, CDR2 YFSETQ. Trimming removed 4 bases from V and 1 base from J, with 12 bases in between. This CDR3 is 14 amino acids long.

The chain employs TRBV2 and TRBJ1-5; TRBD1 is a possible D gene (6 bases). The CDR3 has 15 amino acids. V was shortened by 6 bases and J by 6 bases, with 18 bases between the two germline ends. CDR1 SNHLY and CDR2 FYNNEI come from the germline V gene. This chain's CDR3 is CASRAQGFLGQPQHF. The CDR3 bases are TGTGCCAGCAGAGCCCAGGGGTTTCTAGGTCAGCCCCAGCATTTT.

This clone was observed once. The chain combines TRBV5-5 with TRBJ1-5, with D possibly matching TRBD1 (5 bases). Per the germline V gene, CDR1 is SGHKS and CDR2 is YYEKEE (reference sequence). Trimming took off 3 bases at V and 4 bases at J, with 14 bases between the two ends. CDR3 length: 15 residues. The CDR3, as DNA: TGTGCCAGCAGCTGGGAGGCCCGGGGGAATCAGCCCCAGCATTTT. It yields the protein CASSWEARGNQPQHF. Using reference TRBV5-5 and TRBJ1-5 for the parts outside the CDR3, the full variable domain is DAGVTQSPTHLIKTRGQQVTLRCSPISGHKSVSWYQQVLGQGPQFIFQYYEKEERGRGNFPDRFSARQFPNYSSELNVNALLLGDSALYLCASSWEARGNQPQHFGDGTRLSIL.

The chain recombines TRBV29-1 with TRBJ2-5; 8 bases match TRBD1. The CDR3 length is 12 residues. The germline gives CDR1 SQVTM, CDR2 ANQGSEA. With V trimmed by 4 bases and J by 4 bases, 2 bases remained unmatched. Written as DNA, the CDR3 is TGCAGCGTTGGGACAGGGAGAGAGACCCAGTACTTC. It yields the protein CSVGTGRETQYF. Filled out from reference TRBV29-1 and TRBJ2-5, the complete variable domain reads SAVISQKPSRDICQRGTSLTIQCQVDSQVTMMFWYRQQPGQSLTLIATANQGSEATYESGFVIDKFPISRPNLTFSTLTVSNMSPEDSSIYLCSVGTGRETQYFGPGTRLLVL.

As to this clone: Other DNA sequences of this sample code for an identical CDR3. The V call is TRBV5-1, the J call TRBJ1-1, with TRBD1 identical over 8 bases. CDR3 length: 15 residues. Germline loops: CDR1 SGHRS, CDR2 YFSETQ. After removal of 4 bases from V and 0 bases from J, the junction contained 5 bases not matched to a gene. The CDR3 DNA is TGCGCCAGCAGCACCGGACAGGGTATGAACACTGAAGCTTTCTTT. Encoded protein: CASSTGQGMNTEAFF.

The chain recombines TRBV19 with TRBJ1-1; D is ambiguous. V was clipped by 6 bases and J by 0 bases, with 14 bases between them. The CDR3 runs 15 residues. Germline V CDR1 and CDR2: LNHDA, SQIVND (reference sequence). CDR3 amino acids: CASSTGLLMNTEAFF. CDR3 DNA sequence: TGTGCCAGTAGCACGGGATTATTAATGAACACTGAAGCTTTCTTT.

The chain has TRBV5-1 and TRBJ1-4; D unresolved. Trimming removed 1 base from V and 4 bases from J, with 11 bases in between. There are 15 residues in the CDR3. CDR1 SGHRS and CDR2 YFSETQ come from the germline V gene. The CDR3 loop is CASSLTGGSNEKLFF. CDR3 sequence (DNA): TGCGCCAGCAGCTTGACGGGCGGGAGTAATGAAAAACTGTTTTTT.

The chain links TRBV15 to TRBJ1-1, with a tentative D call TRBD1 (6 bases). Germline values: CDR1 LNHNV, CDR2 YYDKDF (reference sequence). CDR3 length: 17 amino acids. V lost 1 base to trimming and J lost 0 bases, with 15 bases between them. The CDR3 nucleotides are TGTGCCACCAGCAGAGTTAGGTCAGGGGCCATGAACACTGAAGCTTTCTTT. It is translated as CATSRVRSGAMNTEAFF.

V gene TRBV4-3 combines with J gene TRBJ1-2; D may be TRBD1 (6 bases). Looked up from germline, CDR1 is LGHNA and CDR2 is YSLEER. This CDR3 has 18 amino acids. V gave up 4 bases and J gave up 1 base, with 22 bases separating them. The CDR3 sequence is CASSPQLEAGVINYGYTF. The DNA of the CDR3 is TGCGCCAGCAGCCCTCAACTAGAGGCAGGGGTTATTAACTATGGCTACACCTTC.

The CDR3 loop is CASSLGHQYNEQFF. CDR3 nucleotides: TGTGCCAGCAGCTTAGGACATCAATACAATGAGCAGTTCTTC. The chain uses TRBV11-2 and TRBJ2-1; D uncertain. Germline CDR1 is SGHAT and CDR2 is FQNNGV. The CDR3 sequence is 14 residues long. V lost 1 base to trimming and J lost 4 bases, with 8 bases between them.

J is TRBJ2-3 and V is TRBV2, with 11 bases that match TRBD1. Per the germline V gene, CDR1 is SNHLY and CDR2 is FYNNEI. This CDR3 comprises 16 residues. J was trimmed by 1 base and V by 0 bases; bases with no gene match: 0. Written as DNA, the CDR3 is TGTGCCAGCAGTGAAGCGGGACAGGGGGGCACAGATACGCAGTATTTT. It specifies CASSEAGQGGTDTQYF.

This clone has a single count. The rearrangement uses TRBV18 and TRBJ2-5, with 8 bases matching TRBD1. This CDR3 has 12 amino acids. The ends lost 9 bases at V and 7 bases at J; junction bases unmatched: 7. Germline-derived CDR1 and CDR2 are KGHSH and LQKENI. For the CDR3, the DNA is TGTGCCAGTTCGGGACAGGCCGGGACCCAGTACTTC. Encoded protein: CASSGQAGTQYF.

This chain connects TRBV19 to TRBJ2-1; the D gene is possibly TRBD2 (5 bases). Looked up from germline, CDR1 is LNHDA and CDR2 is SQIVND (reference sequence). The CDR3 spans 12 residues. Trimming stripped 1 base from V and 7 bases from J, with 5 bases between. The chain's CDR3 is CASSIAGNEQFF. The CDR3 nucleotides read TGTGCCAGTAGTATAGCGGGGAATGAGCAGTTCTTC.

V gene TRBV6-5 combines with J gene TRBJ2-7; 7 nucleotides align to TRBD2. This CDR3 comprises 14 residues. V was pared by 6 bases and J by 0 bases, with 5 bases of the junction left unmatched. Per germline, CDR1 MNHEY and CDR2 SVGAGI. CDR3 nucleotide sequence: TGTGCCAGCAGATACCGGGACTACTCCTACGAGCAGTACGTC. This gives the protein CASRYRDYSYEQYV.

The V and J genes are TRBV9 and TRBJ1-3; D is perhaps TRBD1 (5 bases). The germline CDR1 and CDR2 sequences are SGDLS and YYNGEE. Trimming removed 0 bases from V and 0 bases from J, with 10 bases in between. The CDR3 is made up of 16 amino acids. DNA for the CDR3: TGTGCCAGCAGCGTAGAAACAGGATCCTCTGGAAACACCATATATTTT. Translating it yields CASSVETGSSGNTIYF.

J is TRBJ1-6 and V is TRBV6-7, with D perhaps TRBD1 (5 bases). TRBV6-7 counts as an open reading frame of uncertain function. CDR3 size: 17 residues. The V end was cut by 2 bases, the J end by 8 bases, with 19 bases between. This CDR3 is CASSYDRTGEPDSPLHF. The CDR3, as DNA: TGTGCCAGCAGTTACGATCGAACAGGAGAACCCGATTCACCCCTCCACTTT.

The chain joins TRBV5-4 to TRBJ2-7; weak D call: TRBD1 (7 bases). CDR1 is SGHNT and CDR2 is YYREEE in the germline V gene (reference sequence). This CDR3 has 16 amino acids. V was pared by 2 bases and J by 4 bases, with 19 bases between. The CDR3 DNA sequence: TGTGCCAGCAGCTTAGGCCCGGCAGGGGGGCCGTACGAGCAGTACTTC. This gives the protein CASSLGPAGGPYEQYF.

The J gene is TRBJ1-1, the V gene TRBV13, with D uncertain. V gave up 5 bases and J gave up 3 bases, with 16 bases separating them. Germline V CDR1 and CDR2: PRHDT, FYEKMQ (reference sequence). The CDR3 covers 15 residues. The CDR3 nucleotides read TGTGCCAGCAGCCGATCACGGGGAATGGACACTGAAGCTTTCTTT. This sequence encodes CASSRSRGMDTEAFF.

This clone has only a few counts. This chain connects TRBV7-2 to TRBJ2-6; tentatively, D is TRBD2 (5 bases). The V gene lost 4 bases and the J gene lost 2 bases, with 9 bases spanning the gap. CDR3 size: 15 residues. The germline V gene has CDR1 SGHTA and CDR2 FQGNSA. The CDR3 region is CASSSRETGANVLTF. The CDR3 DNA is TGTGCCAGCAGCTCTCGGGAAACTGGGGCCAACGTCCTGACTTTC. The whole variable domain, remainder taken from reference TRBV7-2 and TRBJ2-6, is GAGVSQSPSNKVTEKGKDVELRCDPISGHTALYWYRQSLGQGLEFLIYFQGNSAPDKSGLPSDRFSAERTGGSVSTLTIQRTQQEDSAVYLCASSSRETGANVLTFGAGSRLTVL.

V is TRBV28 and J is TRBJ1-5, with TRBD1 as a possible D gene (5 bases). Trimming stripped 6 bases from V and 4 bases from J, with 19 bases between. This CDR3 has 16 residues. The germline V gene encodes CDR1 MDHEN and CDR2 SYDVKM. This CDR3 is CASRSYGGVGNQPQHF. In nucleotides, the CDR3 is TGTGCCAGCAGATCCTATGGGGGGGTAGGTAATCAGCCCCAGCATTTT.

This clone was observed a few times. The V and J genes are TRBV7-9 and TRBJ1-4, with D unresolved. Trimming shortened V by 5 bases and J by 5 bases, and 15 bases separated the two germline ends. Germline values: CDR1 SEHNR, CDR2 FQNEAQ (reference sequence). This CDR3 region has 15 residues. DNA for the CDR3: TGTGCCAGCAGCACCGCCGGAGACGAGAATGAAAAACTGTTTTTT. Translating it yields CASSTAGDENEKLFF.

The genes are TRBV12-2 and TRBJ1-2. TRBV12-2 corresponds to a pseudogene. CDR3 size: 14 residues. CDR3 sequence: CASPPEGSNYGYTF. The CDR3 nucleotides read TGTGCAAGTCCACCCGAGGGCTCTAACTATGGCTACACCTTC.

This clone came up once. The V and J genes are TRBV10-3 and TRBJ1-1, with unresolved D. The CDR3 contains 14 residues. Trimming took 3 bases from V and 0 from J, leaving 8 bases between them. The germline gives CDR1 ENHRY, CDR2 SYGVKD. The CDR3 loop reads CAISDPKMNTEAFF. The CDR3 bases are TGTGCCATCAGTGACCCAAAAATGAACACTGAAGCTTTCTTT.

CDR3 in amino acids: CASSMGQAYQPQHF. The CDR3 DNA reads TGTGCCAGTAGTATGGGGCAGGCGTACCAGCCCCAGCATTTT. The chain employs TRBV19 and TRBJ1-5, with a possible D match to TRBD1 (5 bases). The CDR3 is 14 amino acids. V dropped 3 bases and J dropped 7 bases, with 13 bases sitting between them. CDR1 is LNHDA, CDR2 SQIVND, per germline (reference sequence).

V and J are TRBV10-2 and TRBJ1-2; 11 bases are shared with TRBD1. This CDR3 has 15 residues. Germline CDR1 reads WSHSY; CDR2 reads SAAADI. Trimming at V came to 3 bases and at J to 8 bases, leaving 8 bases not matched to a gene. In nucleotides, the CDR3 is TGCGCCAGCAGTGAAATTGGACAGGGGGCCACCGGCTACACCTTC. Translated: CASSEIGQGATGYTF.